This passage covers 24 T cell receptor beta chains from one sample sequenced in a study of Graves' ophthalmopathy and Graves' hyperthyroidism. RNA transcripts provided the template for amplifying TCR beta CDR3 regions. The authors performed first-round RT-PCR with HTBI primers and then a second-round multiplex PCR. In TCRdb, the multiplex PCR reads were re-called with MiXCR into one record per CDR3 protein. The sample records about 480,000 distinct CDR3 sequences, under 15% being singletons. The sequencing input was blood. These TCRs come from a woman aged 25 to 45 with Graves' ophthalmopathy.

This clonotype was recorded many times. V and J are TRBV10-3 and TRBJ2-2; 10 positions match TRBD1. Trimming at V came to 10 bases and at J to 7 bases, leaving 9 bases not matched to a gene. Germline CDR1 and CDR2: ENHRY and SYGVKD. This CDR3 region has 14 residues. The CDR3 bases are TGTGCCACCGGACCCGGGACAGGGGACGGGGAGCTGTTTTTT. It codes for CATGPGTGDGELFF.

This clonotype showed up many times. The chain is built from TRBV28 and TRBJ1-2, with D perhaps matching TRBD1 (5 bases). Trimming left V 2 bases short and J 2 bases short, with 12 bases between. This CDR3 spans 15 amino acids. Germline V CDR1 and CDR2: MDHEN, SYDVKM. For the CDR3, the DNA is TGTGCCAGCAGTTTAAAGGGGCCAGGGAACTATGGCTACACCTTC. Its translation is CASSLKGPGNYGYTF.

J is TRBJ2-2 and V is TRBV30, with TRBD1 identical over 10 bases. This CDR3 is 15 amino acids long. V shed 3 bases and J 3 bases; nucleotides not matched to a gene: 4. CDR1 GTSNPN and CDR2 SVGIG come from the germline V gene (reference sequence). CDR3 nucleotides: TGTGCCTGGAGGAGGACAGGGGGGGACACCGGGGAGCTGTTTTTT. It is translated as CAWRRTGGDTGELFF.

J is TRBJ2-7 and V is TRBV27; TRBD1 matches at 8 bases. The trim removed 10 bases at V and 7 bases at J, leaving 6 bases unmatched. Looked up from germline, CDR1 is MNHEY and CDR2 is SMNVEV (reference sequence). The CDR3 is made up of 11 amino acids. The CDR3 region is CATRQGWEQYF. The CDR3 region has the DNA TGTGCCACCAGACAGGGGTGGGAGCAGTACTTC.

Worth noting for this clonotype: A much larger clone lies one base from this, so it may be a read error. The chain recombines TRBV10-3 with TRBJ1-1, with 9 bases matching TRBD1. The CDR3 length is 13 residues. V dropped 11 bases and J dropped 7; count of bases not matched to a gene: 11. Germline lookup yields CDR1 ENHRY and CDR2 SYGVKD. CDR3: CASRGGDRVEAFF. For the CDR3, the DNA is TGTGCCTCCCGGGGGGGGGACAGGGTTGAAGCTTTCTTT.

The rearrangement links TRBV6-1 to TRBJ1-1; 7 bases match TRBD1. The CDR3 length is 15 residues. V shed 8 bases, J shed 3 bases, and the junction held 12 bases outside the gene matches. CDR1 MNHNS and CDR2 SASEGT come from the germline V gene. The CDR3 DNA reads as TGTGCCAGCCAAGGACAGGAAGATATGTACACTGAAGCTTTCTTT. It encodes CASQGQEDMYTEAFF.

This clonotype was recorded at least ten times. CDR3 sequence reads: CASGPGEAYEQYF. DNA of the CDR3: TGTGCCAGCGGGCCGGGGGAAGCGTACGAGCAGTACTTC. The chain has TRBV6-1 and TRBJ2-7, with D possibly TRBD2 on 6 matching bases. CDR3 length equals 13 residues. Looked up from germline, CDR1 is MNHNS and CDR2 is SASEGT. V was trimmed by 8 bases and J by 4 bases, leaving 15 bases between them.

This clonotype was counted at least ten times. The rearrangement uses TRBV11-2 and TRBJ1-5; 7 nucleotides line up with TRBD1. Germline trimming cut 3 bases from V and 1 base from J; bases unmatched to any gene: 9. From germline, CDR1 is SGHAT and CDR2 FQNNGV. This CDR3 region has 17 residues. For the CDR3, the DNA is TGTGCCAGCAGCTTGGACAGGATAAGTCGAAGCAATCAGCCCCAGCATTTT. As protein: CASSLDRISRSNQPQHF.

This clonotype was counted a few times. The CDR3 nucleotides read TGCGCCAGCAGCCAGCGGACAGGGGGCCGGGATCAGCCCCAGCATTTT. It codes for CASSQRTGGRDQPQHF. The chain couples TRBV4-1 to TRBJ1-5, with 11 positions matching TRBD1. This CDR3 comprises 16 residues. The junction had 6 bases not matched to a gene; V was cut back by 3 bases and J by 5 bases. CDR1 and CDR2 from the germline V gene are MGHRA and YSYEKL.

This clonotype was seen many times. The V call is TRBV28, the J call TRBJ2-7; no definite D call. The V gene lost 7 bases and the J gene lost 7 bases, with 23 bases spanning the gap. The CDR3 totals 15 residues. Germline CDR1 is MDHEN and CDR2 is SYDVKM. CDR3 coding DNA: TGTGCCAGCATCACCGCCGGGCGGACCCCTAATGAGCAGTACTTC. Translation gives CASITAGRTPNEQYF.

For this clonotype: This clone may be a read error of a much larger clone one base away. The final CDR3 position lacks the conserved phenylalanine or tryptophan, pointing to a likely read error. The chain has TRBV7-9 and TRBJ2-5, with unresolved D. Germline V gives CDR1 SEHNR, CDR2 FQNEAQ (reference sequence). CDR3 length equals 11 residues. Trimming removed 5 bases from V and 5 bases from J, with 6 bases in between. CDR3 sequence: CASSDIETQYS. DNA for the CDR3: TGTGCCAGCAGCGACATCGAGACCCAGTACTCC.

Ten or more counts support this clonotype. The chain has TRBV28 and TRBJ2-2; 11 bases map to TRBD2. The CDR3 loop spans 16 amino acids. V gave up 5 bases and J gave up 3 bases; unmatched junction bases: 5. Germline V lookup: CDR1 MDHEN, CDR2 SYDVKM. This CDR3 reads CASSPRGLADTGELFF. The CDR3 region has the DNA TGTGCCAGCAGTCCCAGGGGACTAGCGGACACCGGGGAGCTGTTTTTT.

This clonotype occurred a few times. CDR3 protein: CASSAGQEGSYEQYF. The CDR3 nucleotides are TGTGCCAGCAGTGCGGGACAGGAAGGCTCCTACGAGCAGTACTTC. The chain has TRBV25-1 and TRBJ2-7, with TRBD1 matching 8 bases. The CDR3 runs 15 residues. Germline V CDR1 and CDR2: MGHDK, SYGVNS. The J segment lost 0 bases and the V segment lost 4 bases, leaving 5 bases of the junction unmatched.

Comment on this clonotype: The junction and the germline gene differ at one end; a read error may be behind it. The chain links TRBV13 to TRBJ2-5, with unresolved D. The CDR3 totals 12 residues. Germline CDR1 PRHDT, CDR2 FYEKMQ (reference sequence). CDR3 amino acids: CASILEQETQYF. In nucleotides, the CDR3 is TGTGCCAGCATCTTAGAGCAAGAGACCCAGTACTTC.

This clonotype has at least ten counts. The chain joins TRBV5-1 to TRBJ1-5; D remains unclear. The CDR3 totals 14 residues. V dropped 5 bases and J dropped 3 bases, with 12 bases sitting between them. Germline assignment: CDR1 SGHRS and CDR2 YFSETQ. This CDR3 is CASSMDGPNQPQHF. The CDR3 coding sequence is TGCGCCAGCAGTATGGACGGTCCCAATCAGCCCCAGCATTTT.

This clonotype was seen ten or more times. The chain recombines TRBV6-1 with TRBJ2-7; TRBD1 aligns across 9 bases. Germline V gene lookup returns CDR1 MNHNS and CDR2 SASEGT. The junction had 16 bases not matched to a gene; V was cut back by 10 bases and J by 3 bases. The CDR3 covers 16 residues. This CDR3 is CATRPWDREGFYEQYF. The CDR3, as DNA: TGTGCCACCCGGCCTTGGGACAGGGAGGGCTTCTACGAGCAGTACTTC.

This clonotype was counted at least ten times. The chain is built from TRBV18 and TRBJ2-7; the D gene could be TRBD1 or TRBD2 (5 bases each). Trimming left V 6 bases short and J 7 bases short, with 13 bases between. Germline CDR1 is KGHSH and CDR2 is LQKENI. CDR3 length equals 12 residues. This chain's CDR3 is CASSPLWGEQYF. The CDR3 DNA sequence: TGTGCCAGCTCGCCTCTATGGGGGGAGCAGTACTTC.

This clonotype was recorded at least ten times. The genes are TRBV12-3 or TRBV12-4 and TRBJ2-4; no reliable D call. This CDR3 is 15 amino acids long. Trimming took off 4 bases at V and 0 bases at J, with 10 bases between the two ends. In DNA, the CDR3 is TGTGCCAGCAGTTCCTCTATAATAGCCAAAAACATTCAGTACTTC. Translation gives CASSSSIIAKNIQYF.

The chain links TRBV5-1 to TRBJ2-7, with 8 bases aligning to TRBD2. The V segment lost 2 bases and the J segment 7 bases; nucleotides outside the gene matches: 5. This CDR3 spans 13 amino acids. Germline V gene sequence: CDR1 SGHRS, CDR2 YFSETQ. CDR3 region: CASSLAGVREQYF. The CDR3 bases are TGCGCCAGCAGCTTAGCGGGAGTGCGAGAGCAGTACTTC. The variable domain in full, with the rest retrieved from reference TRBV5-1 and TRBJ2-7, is KAGVTQTPRYLIKTRGQQVTLSCSPISGHRSVSWYQQTPGQGLQFLFEYFSETQRNKGNFPGRFSGRQFSNSRSEMNVSTLELGDSALYLCASSLAGVREQYFGPGTRLTVT.

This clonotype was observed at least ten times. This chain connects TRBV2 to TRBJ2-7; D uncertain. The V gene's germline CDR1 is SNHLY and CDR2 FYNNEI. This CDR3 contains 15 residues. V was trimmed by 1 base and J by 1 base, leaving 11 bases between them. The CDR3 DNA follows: TGTGCCAGCAGTGAAGGCCGTCGGGTATCCTACGAGCAGTACTTC. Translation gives CASSEGRRVSYEQYF.

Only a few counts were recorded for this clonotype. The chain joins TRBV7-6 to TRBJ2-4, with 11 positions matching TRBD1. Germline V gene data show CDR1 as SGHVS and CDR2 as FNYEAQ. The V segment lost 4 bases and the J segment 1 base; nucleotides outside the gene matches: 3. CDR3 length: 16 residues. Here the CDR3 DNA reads TGTGCCAGCAGCTCCGGGACAGGGGGTGCCAAAAACATTCAGTACTTC. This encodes CASSSGTGGAKNIQYF.

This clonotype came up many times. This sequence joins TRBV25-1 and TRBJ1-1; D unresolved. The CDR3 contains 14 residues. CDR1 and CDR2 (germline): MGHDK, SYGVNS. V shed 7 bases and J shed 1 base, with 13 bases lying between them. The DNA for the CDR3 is TGTGCCAGCACCGCCCGACATAGGAACACTGAAGCTTTCTTT. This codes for CASTARHRNTEAFF.

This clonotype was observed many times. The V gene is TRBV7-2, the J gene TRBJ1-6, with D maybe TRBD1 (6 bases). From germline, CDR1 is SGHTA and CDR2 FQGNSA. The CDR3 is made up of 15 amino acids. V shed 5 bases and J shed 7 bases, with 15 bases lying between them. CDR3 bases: TGTGCCAGCAGCGCCATGGAGGGGGGGAATTCACCCCTCCACTTT. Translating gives CASSAMEGGNSPLHF.

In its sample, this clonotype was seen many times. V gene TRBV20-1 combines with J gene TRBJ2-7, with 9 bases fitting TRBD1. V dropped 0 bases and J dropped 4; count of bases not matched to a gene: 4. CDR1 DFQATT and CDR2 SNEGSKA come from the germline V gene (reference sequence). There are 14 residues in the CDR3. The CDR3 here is CSAREGTGWYEQYF. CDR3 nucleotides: TGCAGTGCTAGAGAAGGGACAGGGTGGTACGAGCAGTACTTC.